This T cell receptor beta chain was sequenced during a study of T cells in Graves' hyperthyroidism and ophthalmopathy. With a duration under 2 months, the hyperthyroidism was newly diagnosed in patients aged 18 to 65. Clinical symptoms, serum thyroxine, TRAb, thyroid ultrasound and orbital computed tomography informed diagnoses. Points on this clonotype: What it recognizes is unknown.

Study conclusions and caveats: Blood also carried most thyroid clonotypes expanded above 0.001.

Trimming cost V 8 bases and J 2 bases, with 7 bases left between them. The CDR3 runs to 11 residues. Germline V gives CDR1 MNHNS, CDR2 SASEGT. Regions amplified from RNA transcripts were the TCR beta CDR3 regions. Primed by the HTBI set, a first-round RT-PCR was run on the TCR CDR3. TCRdb itself ran the multiplex PCR reads through MiXCR, one entry per CDR3 protein. The sample lists about 360,000 distinct CDR3 sequences; roughly 13% were seen once. V is TRBV6-1 and J is TRBJ2-7; D ambiguous. Sequenced sample: blood. The receptor was isolated from a woman in her late teens or twenties with Graves' hyperthyroidism. CDR3 protein: CASGVAYEQYF. CDR3 bases: TGTGCCAGCGGGGTTGCCTACGAGCAGTACTTC.